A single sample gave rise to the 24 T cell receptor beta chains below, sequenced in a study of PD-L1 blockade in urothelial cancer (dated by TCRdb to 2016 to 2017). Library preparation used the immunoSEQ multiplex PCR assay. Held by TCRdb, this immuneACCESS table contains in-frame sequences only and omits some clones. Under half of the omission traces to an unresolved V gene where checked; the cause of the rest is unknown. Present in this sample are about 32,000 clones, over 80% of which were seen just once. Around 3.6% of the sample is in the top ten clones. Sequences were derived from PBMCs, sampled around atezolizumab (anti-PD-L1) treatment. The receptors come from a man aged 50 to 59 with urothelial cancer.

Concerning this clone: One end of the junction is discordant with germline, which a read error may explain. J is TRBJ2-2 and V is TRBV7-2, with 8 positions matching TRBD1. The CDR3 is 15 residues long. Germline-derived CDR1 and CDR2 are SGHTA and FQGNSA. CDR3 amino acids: CASSIAGGDTGELFF. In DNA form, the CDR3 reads TGTGCCAGCAGCATAGCAGGGGGCGATACCGGGGAGCTGTTTTTT.

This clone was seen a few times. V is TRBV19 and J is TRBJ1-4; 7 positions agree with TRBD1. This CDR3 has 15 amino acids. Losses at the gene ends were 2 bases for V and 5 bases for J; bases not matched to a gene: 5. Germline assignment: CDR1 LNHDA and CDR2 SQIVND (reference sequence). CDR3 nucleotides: TGTGCCAGTAGTATAAGGTTACAGGGGAATGAAAAACTGTTTTTT. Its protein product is CASSIRLQGNEKLFF.

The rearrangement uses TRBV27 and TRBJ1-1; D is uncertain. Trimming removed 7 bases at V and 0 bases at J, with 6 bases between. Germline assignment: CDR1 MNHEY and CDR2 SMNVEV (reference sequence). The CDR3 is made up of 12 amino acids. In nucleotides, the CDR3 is TGTGCCAGCACCGGTTTGAACACTGAAGCTTTCTTT. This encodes CASTGLNTEAFF.

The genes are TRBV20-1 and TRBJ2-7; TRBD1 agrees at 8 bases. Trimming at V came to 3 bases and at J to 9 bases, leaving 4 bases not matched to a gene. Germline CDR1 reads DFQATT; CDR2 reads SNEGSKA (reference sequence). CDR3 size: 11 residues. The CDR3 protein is CSASPGQGQYF. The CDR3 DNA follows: TGCAGTGCTAGTCCTGGACAGGGGCAGTACTTC.

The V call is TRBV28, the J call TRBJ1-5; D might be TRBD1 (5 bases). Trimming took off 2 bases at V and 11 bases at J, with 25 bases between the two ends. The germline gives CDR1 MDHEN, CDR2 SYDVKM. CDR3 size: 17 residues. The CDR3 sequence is CASSLTVYRLPGGAQHF. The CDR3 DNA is TGTGCCAGCAGTTTAACGGTGTACAGACTACCGGGGGGAGCCCAGCATTTT.

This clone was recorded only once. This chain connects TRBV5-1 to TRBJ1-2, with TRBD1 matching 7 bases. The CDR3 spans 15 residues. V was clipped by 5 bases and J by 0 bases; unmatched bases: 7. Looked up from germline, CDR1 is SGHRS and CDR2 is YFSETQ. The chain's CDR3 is CASRLRGDTNYGYTF. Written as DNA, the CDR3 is TGCGCCAGCAGACTCAGGGGGGACACTAACTATGGCTACACCTTC.

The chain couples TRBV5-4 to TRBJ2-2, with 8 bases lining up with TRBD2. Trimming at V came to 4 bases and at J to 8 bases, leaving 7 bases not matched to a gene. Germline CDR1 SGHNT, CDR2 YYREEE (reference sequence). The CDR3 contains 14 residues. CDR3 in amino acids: CASSAGGRTGELFF. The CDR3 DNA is TGTGCCAGCAGCGCGGGGGGACGGACTGGGGAGCTGTTTTTT.

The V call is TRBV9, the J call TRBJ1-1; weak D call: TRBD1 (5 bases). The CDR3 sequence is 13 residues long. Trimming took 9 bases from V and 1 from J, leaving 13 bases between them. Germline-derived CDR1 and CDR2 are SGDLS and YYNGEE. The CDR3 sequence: CANEAGKNTEAFF. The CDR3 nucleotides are TGTGCCAACGAGGCAGGGAAGAACACTGAAGCTTTCTTT.

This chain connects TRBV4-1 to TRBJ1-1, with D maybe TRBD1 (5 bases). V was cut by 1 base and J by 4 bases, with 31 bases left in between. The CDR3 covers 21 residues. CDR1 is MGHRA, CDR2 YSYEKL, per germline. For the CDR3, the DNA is TGCGCCAGCAGCCAAGCGGCCCGGGGGGTGGTGGCCGGGGGTGGCGGCACTGAAGCTTTCTTT. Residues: CASSQAARGVVAGGGGTEAFF.

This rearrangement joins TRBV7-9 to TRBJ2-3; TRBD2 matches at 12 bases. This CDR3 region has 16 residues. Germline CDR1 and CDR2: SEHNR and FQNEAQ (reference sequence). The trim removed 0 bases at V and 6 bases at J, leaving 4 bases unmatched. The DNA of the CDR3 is TGTGCCAGCAGCTTAGCGGCTAGCGGGAGGGCTGATACGCAGTATTTT. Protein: CASSLAASGRADTQYF.

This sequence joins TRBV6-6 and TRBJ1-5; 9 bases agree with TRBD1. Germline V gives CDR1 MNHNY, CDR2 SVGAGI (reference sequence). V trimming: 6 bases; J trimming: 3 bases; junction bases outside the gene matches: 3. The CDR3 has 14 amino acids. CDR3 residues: CASRHRGPNQPQHF. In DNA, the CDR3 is TGTGCCAGCAGACACAGGGGGCCCAATCAGCCCCAGCATTTT.

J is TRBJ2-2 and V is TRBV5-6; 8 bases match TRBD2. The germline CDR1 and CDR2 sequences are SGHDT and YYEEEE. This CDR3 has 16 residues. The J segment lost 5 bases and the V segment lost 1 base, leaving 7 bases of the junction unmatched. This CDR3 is CASSLTGLVGTGELFF. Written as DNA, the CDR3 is TGTGCCAGCAGCTTGACGGGACTAGTGGGGACCGGGGAGCTGTTTTTT. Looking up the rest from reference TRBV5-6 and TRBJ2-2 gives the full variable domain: DAGVTQSPTHLIKTRGQQVTLRCSPKSGHDTVSWYQQALGQGPQFIFQYYEEEERQRGNFPDRFSGHQFPNYSSELNVNALLLGDSALYLCASSLTGLVGTGELFFGEGSRLTVL.

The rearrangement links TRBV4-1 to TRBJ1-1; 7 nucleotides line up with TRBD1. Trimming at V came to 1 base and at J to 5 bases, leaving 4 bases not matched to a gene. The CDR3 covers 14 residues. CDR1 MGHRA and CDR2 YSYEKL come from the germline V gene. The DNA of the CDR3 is TGCGCCAGCAGCCAAGGACAGGGCATAACTGAAGCTTTCTTT. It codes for CASSQGQGITEAFF.

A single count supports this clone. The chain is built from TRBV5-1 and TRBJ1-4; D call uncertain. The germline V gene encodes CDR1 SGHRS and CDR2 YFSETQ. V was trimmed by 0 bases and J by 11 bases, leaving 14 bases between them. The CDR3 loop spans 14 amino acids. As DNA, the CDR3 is TGCGCCAGCAGCTTGGCCGGAAGGGAGGACAAACTGTTTTTT. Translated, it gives CASSLAGREDKLFF.

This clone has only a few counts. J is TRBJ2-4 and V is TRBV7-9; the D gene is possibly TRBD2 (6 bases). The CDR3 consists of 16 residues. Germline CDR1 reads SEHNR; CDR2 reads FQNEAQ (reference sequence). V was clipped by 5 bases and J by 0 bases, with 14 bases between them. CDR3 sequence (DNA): TGTGCCAGCAGCCCCGACGGGGGATTAGCCAAAAACATTCAGTACTTC. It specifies CASSPDGGLAKNIQYF.

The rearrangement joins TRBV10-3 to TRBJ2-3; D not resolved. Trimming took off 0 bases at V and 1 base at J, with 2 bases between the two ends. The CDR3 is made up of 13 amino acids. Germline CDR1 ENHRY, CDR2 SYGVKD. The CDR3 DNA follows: TGTGCCATCAGTGAGTCCGGCACAGATACGCAGTATTTT. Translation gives CAISESGTDTQYF.

The CDR3: CSVLQGDRTGELFF. DNA for the CDR3: TGCAGCGTCCTACAGGGGGATCGGACCGGGGAGCTGTTTTTT. The chain couples TRBV29-1 to TRBJ2-2; 8 positions agree with TRBD1. The junction had 8 bases not matched to a gene; V was cut back by 6 bases and J by 5 bases. This CDR3 is 14 amino acids long. In germline, CDR1 is SQVTM, CDR2 ANQGSEA.

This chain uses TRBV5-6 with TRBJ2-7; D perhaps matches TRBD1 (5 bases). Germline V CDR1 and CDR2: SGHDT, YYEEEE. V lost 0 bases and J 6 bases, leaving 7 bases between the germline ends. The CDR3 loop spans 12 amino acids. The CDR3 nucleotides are TGTGCCAGCAGCTTGGCGACAGCCGAGCAGTACTTC. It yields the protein CASSLATAEQYF.

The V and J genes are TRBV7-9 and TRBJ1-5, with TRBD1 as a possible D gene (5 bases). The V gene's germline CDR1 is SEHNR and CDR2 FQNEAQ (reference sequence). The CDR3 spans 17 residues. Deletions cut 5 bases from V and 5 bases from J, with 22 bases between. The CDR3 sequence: CASSPGGNRGKDQPQHF. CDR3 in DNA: TGTGCCAGCAGCCCCGGGGGAAACCGGGGTAAAGATCAGCCCCAGCATTTT. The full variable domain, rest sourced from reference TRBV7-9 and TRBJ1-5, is DTGVSQNPRHKITKRGQNVTFRCDPISEHNRLYWYRQTLGQGPEFLTYFQNEAQLEKSRLLSDRFSAERPKGSFSTLEIQRTEQGDSAMYLCASSPGGNRGKDQPQHFGDGTRLSIL.

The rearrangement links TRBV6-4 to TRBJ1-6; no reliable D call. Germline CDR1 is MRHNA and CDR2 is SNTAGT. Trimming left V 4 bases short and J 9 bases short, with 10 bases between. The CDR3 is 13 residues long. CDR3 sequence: CASSVLSGSPLHF. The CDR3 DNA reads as TGTGCCAGCAGTGTCCTATCCGGTTCACCCCTCCACTTT.

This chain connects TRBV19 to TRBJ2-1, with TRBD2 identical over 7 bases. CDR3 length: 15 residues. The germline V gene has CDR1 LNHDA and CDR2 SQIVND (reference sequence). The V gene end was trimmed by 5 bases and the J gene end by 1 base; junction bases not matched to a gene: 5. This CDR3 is CASSRTRESYNEQFF. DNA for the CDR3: TGTGCCAGTAGTCGGACTAGGGAATCCTACAATGAGCAGTTCTTC.

The CDR3 DNA reads TGTGCCGGCTTGGGAACAGGAGGAAACACCATATATTTT. It yields the protein CAGLGTGGNTIYF. This chain joins TRBV30 and TRBJ1-3; D possibly corresponds to TRBD1 (5 bases). V gave up 8 bases and J gave up 4 bases, with 15 bases separating them. Germline loops: CDR1 GTSNPN, CDR2 SVGIG (reference sequence). The CDR3 length is 13 residues. Full variable domain (missing parts from reference TRBV30 and TRBJ1-3): SQTIHQWPATLVQPVGSPLSLECTVEGTSNPNLYWYRQAAGRGLQLLFYSVGIGQISSEVPQNLSASRPQDRQFILSSKKLLLSDSGFYLCAGLGTGGNTIYFGEGSWLTVV.

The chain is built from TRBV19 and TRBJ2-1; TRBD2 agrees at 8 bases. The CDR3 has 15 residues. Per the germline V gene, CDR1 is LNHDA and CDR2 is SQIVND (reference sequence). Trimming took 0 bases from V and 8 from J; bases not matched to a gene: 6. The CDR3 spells CASSIESGRSDEQFF. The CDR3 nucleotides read TGTGCCAGTAGTATAGAAAGCGGGAGAAGCGATGAGCAGTTCTTC.

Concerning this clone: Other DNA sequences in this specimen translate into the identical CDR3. The CDR3 coding sequence is TGTGCCAGCAGCCCTCGGACTAGCTCCTACGAGCAGTACTTC. Its protein is CASSPRTSSYEQYF. The V gene is TRBV9, the J gene TRBJ2-7, with 7 bases matching TRBD2. Looked up from germline, CDR1 is SGDLS and CDR2 is YYNGEE. The trim removed 4 bases at V and 0 bases at J, leaving 4 bases unmatched. This CDR3 has 14 amino acids.